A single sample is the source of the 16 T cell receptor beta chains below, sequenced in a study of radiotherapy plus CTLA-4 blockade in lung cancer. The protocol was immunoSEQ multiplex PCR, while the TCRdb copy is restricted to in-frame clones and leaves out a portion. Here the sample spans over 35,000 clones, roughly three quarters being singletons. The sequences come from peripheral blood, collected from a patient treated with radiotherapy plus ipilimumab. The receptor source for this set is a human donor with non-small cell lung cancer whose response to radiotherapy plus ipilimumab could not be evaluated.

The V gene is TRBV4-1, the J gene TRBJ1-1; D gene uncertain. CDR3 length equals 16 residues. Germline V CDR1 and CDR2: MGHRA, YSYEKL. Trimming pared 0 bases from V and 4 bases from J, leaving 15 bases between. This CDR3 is CASSQEEGARITEAFF. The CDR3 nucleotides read TGCGCCAGCAGCCAAGAGGAGGGAGCGCGGATCACTGAAGCTTTCTTT.

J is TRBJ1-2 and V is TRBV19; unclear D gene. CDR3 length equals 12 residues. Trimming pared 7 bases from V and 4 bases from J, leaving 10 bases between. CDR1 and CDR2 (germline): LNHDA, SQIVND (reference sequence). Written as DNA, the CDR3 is TGTGCCAGTATATCGGGAGGCTATGGCTACACCTTC. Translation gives CASISGGYGYTF.

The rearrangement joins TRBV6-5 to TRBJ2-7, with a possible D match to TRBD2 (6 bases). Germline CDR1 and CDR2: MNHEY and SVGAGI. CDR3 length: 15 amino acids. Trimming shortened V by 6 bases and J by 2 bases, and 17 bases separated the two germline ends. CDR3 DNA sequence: TGTGCCAGCAGGGCCCCGGGACTTGTTACCTACGAGCAGTACTTC. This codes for CASRAPGLVTYEQYF.

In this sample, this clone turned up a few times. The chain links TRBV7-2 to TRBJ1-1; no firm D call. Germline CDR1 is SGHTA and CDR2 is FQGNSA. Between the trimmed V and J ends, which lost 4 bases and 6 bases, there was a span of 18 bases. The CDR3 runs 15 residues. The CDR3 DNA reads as TGTGCCAGCAGCTCCCGGGGTATAATAAGACCTGAAGCTTTCTTT. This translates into CASSSRGIIRPEAFF. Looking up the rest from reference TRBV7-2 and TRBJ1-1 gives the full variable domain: GAGVSQSPSNKVTEKGKDVELRCDPISGHTALYWYRQSLGQGLEFLIYFQGNSAPDKSGLPSDRFSAERTGGSVSTLTIQRTQQEDSAVYLCASSSRGIIRPEAFFGQGTRLTVV.

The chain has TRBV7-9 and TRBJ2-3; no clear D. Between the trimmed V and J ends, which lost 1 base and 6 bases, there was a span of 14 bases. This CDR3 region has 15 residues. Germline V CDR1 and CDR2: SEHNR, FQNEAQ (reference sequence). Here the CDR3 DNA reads TGTGCCAGCAGCTTAGAACTAATTTACGGGGATACGCAGTATTTT. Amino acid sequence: CASSLELIYGDTQYF.

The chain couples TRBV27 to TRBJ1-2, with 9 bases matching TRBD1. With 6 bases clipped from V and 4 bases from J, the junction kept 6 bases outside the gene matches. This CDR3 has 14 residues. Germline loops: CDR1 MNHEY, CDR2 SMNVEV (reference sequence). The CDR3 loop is CASSPGQGSYGYTF. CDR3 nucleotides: TGTGCCAGCAGCCCGGGACAGGGCAGCTATGGCTACACCTTC.

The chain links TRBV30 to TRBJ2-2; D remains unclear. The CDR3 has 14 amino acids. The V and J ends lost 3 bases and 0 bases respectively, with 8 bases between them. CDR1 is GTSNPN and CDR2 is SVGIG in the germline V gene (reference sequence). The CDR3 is CAWRLRSNTGELFF. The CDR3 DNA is TGTGCCTGGAGACTTAGATCGAACACCGGGGAGCTGTTTTTT.

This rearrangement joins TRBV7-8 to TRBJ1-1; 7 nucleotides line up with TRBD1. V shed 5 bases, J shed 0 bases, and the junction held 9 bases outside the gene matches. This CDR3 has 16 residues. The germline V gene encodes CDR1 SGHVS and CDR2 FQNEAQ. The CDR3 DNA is TGTGCCAGCAGCCTCCGGGACAGCACCATGAACACTGAAGCTTTCTTT. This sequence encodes CASSLRDSTMNTEAFF.

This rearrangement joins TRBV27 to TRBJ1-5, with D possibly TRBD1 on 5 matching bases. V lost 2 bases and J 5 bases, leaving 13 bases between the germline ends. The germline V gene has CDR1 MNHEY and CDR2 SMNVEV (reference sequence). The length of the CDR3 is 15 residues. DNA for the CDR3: TGTGCCAGCAGTTTAGATGCAGGGCGGCATCAGCCCCAGCATTTT. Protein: CASSLDAGRHQPQHF.

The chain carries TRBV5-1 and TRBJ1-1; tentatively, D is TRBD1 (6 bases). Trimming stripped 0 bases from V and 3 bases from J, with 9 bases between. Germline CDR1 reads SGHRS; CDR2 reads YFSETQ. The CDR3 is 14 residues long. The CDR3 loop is CASSLDRADTEAFF. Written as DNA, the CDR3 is TGCGCCAGCAGCTTGGACAGGGCGGACACTGAAGCTTTCTTT.

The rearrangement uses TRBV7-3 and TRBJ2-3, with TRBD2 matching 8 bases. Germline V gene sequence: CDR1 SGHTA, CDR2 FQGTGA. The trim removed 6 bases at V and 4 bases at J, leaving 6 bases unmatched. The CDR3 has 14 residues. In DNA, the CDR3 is TGTGCCAGCAGTGCCGGGGGGGCCTCAGATACGCAGTATTTT. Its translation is CASSAGGASDTQYF.

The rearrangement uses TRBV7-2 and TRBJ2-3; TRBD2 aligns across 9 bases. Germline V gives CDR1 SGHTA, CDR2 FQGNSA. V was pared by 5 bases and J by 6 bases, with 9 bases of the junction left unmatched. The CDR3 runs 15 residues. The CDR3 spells CASSALVAGVDTQYF. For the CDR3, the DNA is TGTGCCAGCAGCGCCCTCGTAGCGGGAGTGGATACGCAGTATTTT.

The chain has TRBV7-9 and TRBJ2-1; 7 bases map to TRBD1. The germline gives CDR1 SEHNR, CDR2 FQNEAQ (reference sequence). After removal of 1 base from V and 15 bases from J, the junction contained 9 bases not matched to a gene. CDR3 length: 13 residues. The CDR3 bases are TGTGCCAGCAGCTTAGTCGACAGGGTATTGGCGTTCTTC. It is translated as CASSLVDRVLAFF.

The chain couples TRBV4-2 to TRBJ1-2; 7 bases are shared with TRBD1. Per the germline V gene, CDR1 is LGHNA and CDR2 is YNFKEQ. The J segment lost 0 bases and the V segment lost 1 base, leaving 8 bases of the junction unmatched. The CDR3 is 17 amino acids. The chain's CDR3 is CASSQGIGTETNYGYTF. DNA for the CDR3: TGTGCCAGCAGCCAAGGAATAGGGACAGAGACTAACTATGGCTACACCTTC.

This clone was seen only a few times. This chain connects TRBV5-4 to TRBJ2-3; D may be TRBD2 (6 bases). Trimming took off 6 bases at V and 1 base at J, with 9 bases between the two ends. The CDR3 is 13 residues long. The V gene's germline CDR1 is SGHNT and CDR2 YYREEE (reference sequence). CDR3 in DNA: TGTGCCAGCACGCGCGGGGGCACAGATACGCAGTATTTT. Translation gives CASTRGGTDTQYF.

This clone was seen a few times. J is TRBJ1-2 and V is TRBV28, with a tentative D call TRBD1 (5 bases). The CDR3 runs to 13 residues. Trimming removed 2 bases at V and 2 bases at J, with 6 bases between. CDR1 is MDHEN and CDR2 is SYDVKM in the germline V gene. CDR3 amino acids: CASSLPGNYGYTF. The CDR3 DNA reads TGTGCCAGCAGTTTACCAGGGAACTATGGCTACACCTTC.